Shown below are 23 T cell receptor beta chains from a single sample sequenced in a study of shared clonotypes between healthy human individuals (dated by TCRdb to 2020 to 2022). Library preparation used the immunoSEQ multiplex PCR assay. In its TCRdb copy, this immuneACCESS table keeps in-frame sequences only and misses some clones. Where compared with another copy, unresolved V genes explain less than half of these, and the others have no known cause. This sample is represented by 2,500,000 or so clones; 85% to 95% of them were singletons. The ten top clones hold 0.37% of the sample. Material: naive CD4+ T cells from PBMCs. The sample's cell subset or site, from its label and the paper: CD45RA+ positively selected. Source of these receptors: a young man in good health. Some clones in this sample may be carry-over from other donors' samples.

The CDR3 nucleotides are TGTGCCAGCTCACCATATTTCGGACAGGTCCAAGAGACCCAGTACTTC. Its translation is CASSPYFGQVQETQYF. V gene TRBV18 combines with J gene TRBJ2-5; 7 nucleotides agree with TRBD1. The CDR3 covers 16 residues. Trimming at V came to 2 bases and at J to 1 base, leaving 7 bases not matched to a gene. Germline lookup yields CDR1 KGHSH and CDR2 LQKENI.

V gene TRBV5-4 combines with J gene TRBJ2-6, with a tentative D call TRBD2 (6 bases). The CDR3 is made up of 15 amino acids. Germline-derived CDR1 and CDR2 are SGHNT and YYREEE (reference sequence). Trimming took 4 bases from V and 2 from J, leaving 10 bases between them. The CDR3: CASSTWGAGANVLTF. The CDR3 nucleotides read TGTGCCAGCAGCACCTGGGGGGCTGGGGCCAACGTCCTGACTTTC.

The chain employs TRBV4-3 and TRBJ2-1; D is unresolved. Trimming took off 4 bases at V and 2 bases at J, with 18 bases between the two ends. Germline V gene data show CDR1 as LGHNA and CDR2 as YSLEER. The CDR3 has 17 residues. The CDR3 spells CASSPQIDFKTYNEQFF. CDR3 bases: TGCGCCAGCAGCCCCCAAATAGACTTCAAGACCTACAATGAGCAGTTCTTC.

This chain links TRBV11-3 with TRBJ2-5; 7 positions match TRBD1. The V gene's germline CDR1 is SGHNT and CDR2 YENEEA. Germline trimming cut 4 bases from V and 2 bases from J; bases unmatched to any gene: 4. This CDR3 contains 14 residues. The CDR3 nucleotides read TGTGCCAGCAGCTCTCGGACAGGACAAGAGACCCAGTACTTC. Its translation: CASSSRTGQETQYF.

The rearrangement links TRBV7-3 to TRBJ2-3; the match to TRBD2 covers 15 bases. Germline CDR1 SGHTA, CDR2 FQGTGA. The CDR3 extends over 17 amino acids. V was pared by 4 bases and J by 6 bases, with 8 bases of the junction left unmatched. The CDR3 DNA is TGTGCCAGCAGCTGGGGACTAGCGGGAGGTCTAACGGATACGCAGTATTTT. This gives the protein CASSWGLAGGLTDTQYF.

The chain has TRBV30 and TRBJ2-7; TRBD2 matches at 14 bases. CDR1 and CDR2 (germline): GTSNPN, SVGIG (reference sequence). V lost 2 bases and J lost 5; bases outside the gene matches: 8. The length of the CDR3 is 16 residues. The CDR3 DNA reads TGTGCCTGGAGTATAAAGGGGACTAGCGGGAGTAACGAGCAGTACTTC. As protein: CAWSIKGTSGSNEQYF.

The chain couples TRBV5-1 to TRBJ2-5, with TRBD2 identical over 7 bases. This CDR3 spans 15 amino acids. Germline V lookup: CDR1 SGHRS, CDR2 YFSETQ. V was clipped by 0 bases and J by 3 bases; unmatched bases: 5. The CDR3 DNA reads TGCGCCAGCAGCTTGGAGGGCCTAGCGGAAGAGACCCAGTACTTC. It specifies CASSLEGLAEETQYF.

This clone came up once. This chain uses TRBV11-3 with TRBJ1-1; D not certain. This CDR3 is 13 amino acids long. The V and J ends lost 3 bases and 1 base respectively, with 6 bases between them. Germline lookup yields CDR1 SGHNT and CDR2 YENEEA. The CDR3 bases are TGTGCCAGCAGCTTGCAGTGGAACACTGAAGCTTTCTTT. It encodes CASSLQWNTEAFF.

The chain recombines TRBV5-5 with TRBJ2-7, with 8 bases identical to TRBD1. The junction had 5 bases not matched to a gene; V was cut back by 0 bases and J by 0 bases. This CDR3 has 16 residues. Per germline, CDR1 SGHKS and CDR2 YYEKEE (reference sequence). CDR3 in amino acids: CASSLAFGTGSYEQYF. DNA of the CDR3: TGTGCCAGCAGCTTGGCATTCGGGACAGGCTCCTACGAGCAGTACTTC.

CDR3 DNA sequence: TGCGCCAGCAGTCGAGCGACAGGGGAGAACTATGGCTACACCTTC. The encoded protein is CASSRATGENYGYTF. The chain recombines TRBV4-3 with TRBJ1-2, with 8 bases lining up with TRBD1. The CDR3 is made up of 15 amino acids. V was pared by 6 bases and J by 2 bases, with 8 bases of the junction left unmatched. The germline CDR1 and CDR2 sequences are LGHNA and YSLEER.

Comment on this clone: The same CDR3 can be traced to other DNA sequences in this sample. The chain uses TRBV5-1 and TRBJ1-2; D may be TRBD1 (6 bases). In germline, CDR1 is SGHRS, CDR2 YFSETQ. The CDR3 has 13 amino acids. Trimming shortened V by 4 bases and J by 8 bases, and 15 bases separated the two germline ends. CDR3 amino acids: CASSLRGLGGYTF. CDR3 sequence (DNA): TGCGCCAGCAGCCTCAGGGGCCTCGGCGGCTACACCTTC.

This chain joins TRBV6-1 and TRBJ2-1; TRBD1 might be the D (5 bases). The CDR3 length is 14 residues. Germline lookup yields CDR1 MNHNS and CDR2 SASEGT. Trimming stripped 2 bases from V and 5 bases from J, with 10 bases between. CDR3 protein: CASSEIRTNNEQFF. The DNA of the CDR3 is TGTGCCAGCAGTGAAATTAGGACAAACAATGAGCAGTTCTTC.

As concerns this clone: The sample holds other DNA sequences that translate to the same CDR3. In DNA form, the CDR3 reads TGTGCCTGGAGTGTAGGAAGGGAGACCCAGTACTTC. Amino acid sequence: CAWSVGRETQYF. The V call is TRBV30, the J call TRBJ2-5, with D uncertain. CDR3 size: 12 residues. V dropped 0 bases and J dropped 5 bases, with 7 bases sitting between them. Germline V CDR1 and CDR2: GTSNPN, SVGIG (reference sequence).

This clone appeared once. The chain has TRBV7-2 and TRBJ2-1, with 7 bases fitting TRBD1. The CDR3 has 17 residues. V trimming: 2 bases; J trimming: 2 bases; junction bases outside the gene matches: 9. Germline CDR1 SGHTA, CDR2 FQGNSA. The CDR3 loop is CASSLWGRTGPYNEQFF. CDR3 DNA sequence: TGTGCCAGCAGCTTATGGGGTAGGACAGGACCCTACAATGAGCAGTTCTTC.

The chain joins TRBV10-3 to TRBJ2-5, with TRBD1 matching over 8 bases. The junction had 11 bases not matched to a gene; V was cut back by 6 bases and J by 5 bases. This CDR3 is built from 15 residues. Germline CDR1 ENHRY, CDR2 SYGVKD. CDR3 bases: TGTGCCATCAGCAACCAGGTGAACAGGGGGGAGACCCAGTACTTC. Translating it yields CAISNQVNRGETQYF.

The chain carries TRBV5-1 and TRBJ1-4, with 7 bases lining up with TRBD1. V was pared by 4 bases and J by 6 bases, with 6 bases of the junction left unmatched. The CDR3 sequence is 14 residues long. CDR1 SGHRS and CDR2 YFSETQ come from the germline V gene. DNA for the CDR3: TGCGCCAGCAGCCTGGGACAGATTGATGAAAAACTGTTTTTT. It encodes CASSLGQIDEKLFF.

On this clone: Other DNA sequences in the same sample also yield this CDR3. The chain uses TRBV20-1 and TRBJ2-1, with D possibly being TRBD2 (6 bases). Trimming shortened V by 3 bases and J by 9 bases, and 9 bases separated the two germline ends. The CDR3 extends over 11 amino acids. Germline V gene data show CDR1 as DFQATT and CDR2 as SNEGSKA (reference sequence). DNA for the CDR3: TGCAGTGCTAGTAGGCGGGGTGAGCAGTTCTTC. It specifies CSASRRGEQFF.

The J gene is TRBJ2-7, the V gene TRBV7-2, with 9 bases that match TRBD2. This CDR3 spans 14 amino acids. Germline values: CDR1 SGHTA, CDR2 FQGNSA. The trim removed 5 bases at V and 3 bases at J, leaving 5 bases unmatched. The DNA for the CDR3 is TGTGCCAGCAGCCCCGGCGGGGGGGTCTACGAGCAGTACTTC. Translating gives CASSPGGGVYEQYF.

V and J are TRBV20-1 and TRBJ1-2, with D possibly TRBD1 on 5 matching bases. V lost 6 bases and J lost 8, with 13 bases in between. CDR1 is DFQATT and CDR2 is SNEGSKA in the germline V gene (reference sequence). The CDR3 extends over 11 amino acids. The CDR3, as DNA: TGCAGTGCCCCGGGGGTGGGAGGCTACACCTTC. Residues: CSAPGVGGYTF.

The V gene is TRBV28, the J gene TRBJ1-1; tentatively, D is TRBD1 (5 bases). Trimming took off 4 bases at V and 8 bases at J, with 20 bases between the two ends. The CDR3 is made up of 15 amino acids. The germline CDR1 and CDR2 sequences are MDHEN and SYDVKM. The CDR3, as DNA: TGTGCCAGCAGTTGGGGCGTGGGAGTGAGTACGGAAGCTTTCTTT. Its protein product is CASSWGVGVSTEAFF.

The CDR3 loop is CASSPISGTGISYEQYF. The CDR3 DNA reads TGCGCCAGCAGTCCAATATCGGGGACAGGCATCTCCTACGAGCAGTACTTC. This chain connects TRBV10-1 to TRBJ2-7; TRBD1 aligns across 8 bases. V shed 5 bases and J 0 bases; nucleotides not matched to a gene: 12. The CDR3 is 17 amino acids. Germline CDR1 reads WNHNN; CDR2 reads SYGVQD (reference sequence).

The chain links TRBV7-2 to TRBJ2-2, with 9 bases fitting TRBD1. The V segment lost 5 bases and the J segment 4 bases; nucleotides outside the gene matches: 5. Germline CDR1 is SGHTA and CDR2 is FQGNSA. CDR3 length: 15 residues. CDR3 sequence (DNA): TGTGCCAGCAGCCGCACAGGGGGCGTCACCGGGGAGCTGTTTTTT. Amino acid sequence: CASSRTGGVTGELFF.

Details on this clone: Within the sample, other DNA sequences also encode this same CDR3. The CDR3 nucleotides read TGTGCCAGCAGCGCAAGGACTAGCGGCACAGATACGCAGTATTTT. It specifies CASSARTSGTDTQYF. The rearrangement links TRBV9 to TRBJ2-3, with 9 nucleotides matching TRBD2. Germline V lookup: CDR1 SGDLS, CDR2 YYNGEE. The CDR3 runs 15 residues. J lost 1 base, V lost 3 bases, and 3 bases had no gene match.